This is a list of T cell receptor beta chains from one sample in a study of response to subunit inactivated influenza vaccine. TCRdb re-derived calls from the RT-PCR reads in MiXCR, one entry per CDR3 protein. The repertoire has about 500,000 distinct CDR3 sequences, approximately 15% of them found once; the top ten carry 3%. This specimen was CD4+ T cells sorted from PBMCs, taken around 25 months after vaccination. The receptors originated from a man between 45 and 75 years old who received an inactivated influenza vaccine. Both conserved end residues are trimmed from each CDR3. Some rows have no size entry. The others give once, few or many, or a class for an expanded clone.

abundance,v_gene,j_gene,CDR3aa
-,TRBV20-1,TRBJ2-7,SARRRTVYEQY
-,TRBV7-7,TRBJ2-1,ASSPSWLPYNEQF
few,TRBV7-2,TRBJ2-1,ASSLGVSYNEQF
-,TRBV4-2,TRBJ2-5,ASSPGTSGETQY
many,TRBV20-1,TRBJ1-5,SARSPGTGNQPQH
few,TRBV4-2,TRBJ2-7,ASSQVGGTGAYEQY
few,TRBV30,TRBJ1-1,AWSAAVNTEAF
-,TRBV9,TRBJ2-1,ASSVRDTNYNEQF
-,TRBV20-1,TRBJ2-3,SARVIGQGTDTQY
few,TRBV6-2/TRBV6-3,TRBJ2-7,ASSKGLGSYEQY
few,TRBV10-3,TRBJ1-5,ATRGTGGSGQPQH
few,TRBV7-2,TRBJ2-3,ASSALAGGSTDTQY
few,TRBV5-5,TRBJ1-2,ASSIDGTGGADYGYT
many,TRBV11-2,TRBJ2-1,ASSLAASVYNEQF
-,TRBV20-1,TRBJ2-2,SASRDTSTYTGELF
-,TRBV12-3/TRBV12-4,TRBJ2-7,ASSLVPRLDYEQY
-,TRBV20-1,TRBJ1-6,SATPLDRDNSPLH
-,TRBV6-2/TRBV6-3,TRBJ1-1,ASSYSMRGARNTEAF
-,TRBV28,TRBJ1-5,ASSRTGYSNQPQH
-,TRBV5-1,TRBJ2-3,ASRLGLASNTQY
few,TRBV12-3/TRBV12-4,TRBJ2-5,ASRKLAGEQETQY
-,TRBV24-1,TRBJ2-3,ATSDWDGPTDTQY
many,TRBV7-2,TRBJ2-3,ASSLGPLTDTQY
-,TRBV29-1,TRBJ2-1,SVEDGRGRDNEQF
-,TRBV20-1,TRBJ2-1,SASEFGGAQEEQF
-,TRBV12-3/TRBV12-4,TRBJ1-5,ASRLFGVGPQH
many,TRBV4-1,TRBJ2-2,ASSRRQGWDTGELF
few,TRBV20-1,TRBJ2-3,SARDGNTDTQY